The 21 T cell receptor beta chains below come from one sample, sequenced in a study of cytomegalovirus exposure and HLA in healthy donors. The primer mix had 60 Vbeta and 13 Jbeta primers. The protocol was immunoSEQ multiplex PCR, while the TCRdb copy is restricted to in-frame clones and leaves out a portion. Here the sample spans 150,000 to 200,000 clones, roughly 80% being singletons. Sequencing was performed on PBMCs. Every receptor here comes from a young woman in good health and CMV-seropositive.

The rearrangement uses TRBV7-2 and TRBJ1-1; 11 nucleotides match TRBD1. The CDR3 totals 16 residues. Germline V gene sequence: CDR1 SGHTA, CDR2 FQGNSA. The V and J ends lost 5 bases and 1 base, in that order; junction bases with no gene match: 6. The CDR3: CASSPRTGGRNTEAFF. CDR3 coding DNA: TGTGCCAGCAGCCCCCGGACAGGGGGCCGGAACACTGAAGCTTTCTTT.

The chain couples TRBV4-3 to TRBJ1-1, with D perhaps TRBD1 (6 bases). The V gene's germline CDR1 is LGHNA and CDR2 YSLEER. There are 14 residues in the CDR3. V was trimmed by 4 bases and J by 4 bases, leaving 13 bases between them. The CDR3 loop is CASSLNRVRTEAFF. Here the CDR3 DNA reads TGCGCCAGCAGCCTTAACAGGGTTCGCACTGAAGCTTTCTTT.

The V and J genes are TRBV7-8 and TRBJ2-5, with 14 bases aligning to TRBD2. The last part of the DNA fits TRBJ2-7 better; the J call may be wrong. Germline values: CDR1 SGHVS, CDR2 FQNEAQ. This CDR3 has 17 residues. CDR3 in amino acids: CASSAGTSGGLSYEQYF. The CDR3 bases are TGTGCCAGCAGCGCGGGGACTAGCGGGGGCCTCTCCTACGAGCAGTACTTC.

The chain recombines TRBV5-6 with TRBJ2-2; a possible D gene is TRBD2 (5 bases). Germline-derived CDR1 and CDR2 are SGHDT and YYEEEE. Trimming left V 4 bases short and J 4 bases short, with 20 bases between. The CDR3 is made up of 17 amino acids. The CDR3 bases are TGTGCCAGCAGCGCCGGCGGTTCGGGATGGGGCACCGGGGAGCTGTTTTTT. It yields the protein CASSAGGSGWGTGELFF.

The CDR3 loop is CASSRRLGAPAYNEQFF. DNA for the CDR3: TGTGCCAGCAGCCGGCGTTTGGGGGCACCGGCCTACAATGAGCAGTTCTTC. The V and J genes are TRBV5-4 and TRBJ2-1, with a possible D match to TRBD1 (6 bases). The CDR3 runs 17 residues. Germline-derived CDR1 and CDR2 are SGHNT and YYREEE (reference sequence). V lost 4 bases to trimming and J lost 2 bases, with 19 bases between them.

This clone has only one observation. The J gene is TRBJ2-1, the V gene TRBV10-2, with 11 nucleotides matching TRBD2. This CDR3 spans 18 amino acids. CDR1 WSHSY and CDR2 SAAADI come from the germline V gene. Trimming removed 1 base from V and 5 bases from J; junction bases left unmatched: 10. The CDR3 nucleotides read TGCGCCAGCAGTGAGTTTCCGATAGCGGGGGGGGCCAACAATGAGCAGTTCTTC. Protein: CASSEFPIAGGANNEQFF.

The chain carries TRBV6-1 and TRBJ2-1; 8 positions match TRBD1. The CDR3 sequence is 15 residues long. Germline V lookup: CDR1 MNHNS, CDR2 SASEGT. V shed 3 bases and J 7 bases; nucleotides not matched to a gene: 8. CDR3 protein: CASSEGQASWNEQFF. Written as DNA, the CDR3 is TGTGCCAGCAGTGAGGGACAGGCCTCTTGGAATGAGCAGTTCTTC.

V usage is TRBV7-2 and J usage is TRBJ1-2; 7 positions agree with TRBD1. Germline loops: CDR1 SGHTA, CDR2 FQGNSA. The CDR3 is made up of 13 amino acids. Trimming removed 2 bases from V and 6 bases from J; junction bases left unmatched: 3. DNA of the CDR3: TGTGCCAGCAGCTTATTTGGACAGGATGGCTACACCTTC. Translated: CASSLFGQDGYTF.

The chain couples TRBV5-6 to TRBJ2-5; D unclear. The tail of the sequence fits TRBJ2-7 better, so the J call may be wrong. The CDR3 contains 12 residues. CDR1 SGHDT and CDR2 YYEEEE come from the germline V gene. CDR3 region: CASQSGSYEQYF. CDR3 DNA: TGTGCCAGTCAATCCGGGTCCTACGAGCAGTACTTC.

This clone has just a few counts. This sequence joins TRBV2 and TRBJ2-1; possibly TRBD2 for D (5 bases). CDR1 and CDR2 from the germline V gene are SNHLY and FYNNEI. V lost 4 bases, J lost 4 bases, and 11 bases lay in between. There are 14 residues in the CDR3. The CDR3 nucleotides are TGTGCCAGCAGTGGGAGGTCCCGATACAATGAGCAGTTCTTC. Translating gives CASSGRSRYNEQFF.

The chain employs TRBV19 and TRBJ1-6; TRBD1 is a possible D gene (6 bases). Per the germline V gene, CDR1 is LNHDA and CDR2 is SQIVND (reference sequence). The CDR3 contains 16 residues. V shed 6 bases and J shed 3 bases, with 15 bases lying between them. In DNA form, the CDR3 reads TGTGCCAGTAGACGAACGGACAGCCTCTATAATTCACCCCTCCACTTT. Translating it yields CASRRTDSLYNSPLHF. The variable domain in full, with the rest retrieved from reference TRBV19 and TRBJ1-6, is DGGITQSPKYLFRKEGQNVTLSCEQNLNHDAMYWYRQDPGQGLRLIYYSQIVNDFQKGDIAEGYSVSREKKESFPLTVTSAQKNPTAFYLCASRRTDSLYNSPLHFGNGTRLTVT.

This clone was observed a handful of times. The V and J genes are TRBV6-6 and TRBJ2-7, with 8 bases identical to TRBD2. Germline CDR1 and CDR2: MNHNY and SVGAGI (reference sequence). J gave up 5 bases and V 8 bases, and 11 bases lay outside the gene matches. The CDR3 totals 14 residues. The CDR3 reads CASGSGAAVHEQYF. The CDR3, as DNA: TGTGCCAGCGGTAGCGGGGCAGCAGTTCACGAGCAGTACTTC.

This chain joins TRBV6-1 and TRBJ1-2; 7 bases line up with TRBD1. The trim removed 1 base at V and 7 bases at J, leaving 9 bases unmatched. This CDR3 has 15 residues. Germline assignment: CDR1 MNHNS and CDR2 SASEGT. The CDR3 spells CASSEEGQGVIGYTF. CDR3 DNA: TGTGCCAGCAGTGAAGAAGGCCAGGGGGTTATTGGCTACACCTTC.

The CDR3 sequence: CASSPPRDRGSTQFF. CDR3 coding DNA: TGTGCCAGCAGCCCCCCCCGGGACAGGGGAAGCACGCAGTTCTTC. This chain uses TRBV6-5 with TRBJ2-1, with 10 positions matching TRBD1. The CDR3 runs to 15 residues. Germline CDR1 reads MNHEY; CDR2 reads SVGAGI. The V segment lost 6 bases and the J segment 12 bases; nucleotides outside the gene matches: 14.

This clone has a single count. This chain connects TRBV5-1 to TRBJ2-1; perhaps TRBD1 as D (5 bases). CDR3 length: 13 amino acids. The V gene's germline CDR1 is SGHRS and CDR2 YFSETQ. Trimming left V 0 bases short and J 5 bases short, with 6 bases between. CDR3 amino acids: CASSLDRNNEQFF. The CDR3 DNA reads TGCGCCAGCAGCTTGGACAGGAACAATGAGCAGTTCTTC.

The CDR3 here is CASIRDRVNTGELFF. CDR3 nucleotide sequence: TGTGCCAGCATTCGGGACAGGGTAAACACCGGGGAGCTGTTTTTT. The genes are TRBV6-1 and TRBJ2-2; 9 bases match TRBD1. CDR3 size: 15 residues. Germline CDR1 is MNHNS and CDR2 is SASEGT. J was trimmed by 2 bases and V by 7 bases; bases with no gene match: 5.

The chain joins TRBV6-4 to TRBJ2-2; no firm D call. Trimming left V 2 bases short and J 6 bases short, with 13 bases between. This CDR3 has 15 residues. Germline assignment: CDR1 MRHNA and CDR2 SNTAGT. The CDR3 DNA is TGTGCCAGCAGTGACGGGCCCTCCGAAGCCGGGGAGCTGTTTTTT. Translating gives CASSDGPSEAGELFF.

The CDR3 nucleotides read TGTGCCACCAGCGGGGACAGGTGGCCCTACGAGCAGTACTTC. Its protein product is CATSGDRWPYEQYF. V is TRBV15 and J is TRBJ2-7; 8 bases fit TRBD1. Per the germline V gene, CDR1 is LNHNV and CDR2 is YYDKDF (reference sequence). The CDR3 contains 14 residues. Trimming removed 5 bases from V and 2 bases from J; junction bases left unmatched: 5.

The V gene is TRBV6-5, the J gene TRBJ2-1; tentatively, D is TRBD1 (5 bases). The germline V and J ends were trimmed by 3 bases and 1 base, with 13 bases remaining between them. Germline lookup yields CDR1 MNHEY and CDR2 SVGAGI. The CDR3 extends over 16 amino acids. The DNA of the CDR3 is TGTGCCAGCAGTTATAAGGGGCCAGATTCCTACAATGAGCAGTTCTTC. Translating it yields CASSYKGPDSYNEQFF.

The chain carries TRBV6-6 and TRBJ1-4; no clear D. V shed 9 bases and J shed 8 bases, with 19 bases lying between them. The CDR3 has 14 residues. Germline V gene sequence: CDR1 MNHNY, CDR2 SVGAGI (reference sequence). The CDR3 spells CASCPTPGNEKLFF. The CDR3 DNA is TGTGCCAGTTGCCCGACCCCGGGGAACGAAAAACTGTTTTTT.

The chain joins TRBV29-1 to TRBJ1-2; possible D gene TRBD1, 5 bases. Trimming removed 4 bases at V and 3 bases at J, with 12 bases between. The germline V gene encodes CDR1 SQVTM and CDR2 ANQGSEA. CDR3 length: 13 amino acids. The CDR3 sequence: CSVGGRAHYGYTF. In nucleotides, the CDR3 is TGCAGCGTTGGAGGCAGGGCGCACTATGGCTACACCTTC.